The next 10 T cell receptor beta chains were all read from a single sample in a study of cytomegalovirus exposure and HLA in healthy donors. The PCR contained 60 Vbeta and 13 Jbeta primers. Data came from immunoSEQ multiplex PCR; TCRdb stores just in-frame clones and leaves some out. The table has about 140,000 clones, approximately 71% seen once; the top ten hold around 3.4%. The sample taken for sequencing was PBMCs. The receptors were sampled from a man aged 40-49 years in good health and CMV-seronegative.

This clone was seen at least ten times. The chain recombines TRBV5-4 with TRBJ1-2, with D possibly being TRBD1 (6 bases). Germline CDR1 and CDR2: SGHNT and YYREEE (reference sequence). The V gene lost 4 bases and the J gene lost 0 bases, with 16 bases spanning the gap. This CDR3 contains 16 residues. CDR3 coding DNA: TGTGCCAGCAGCCTAGCTGGGGGCAACTCTAACTATGGCTACACCTTC. Its translation: CASSLAGGNSNYGYTF.

V and J are TRBV5-5 and TRBJ2-5; D not certain. CDR3 length: 14 amino acids. Trimming shortened V by 3 bases and J by 3 bases, and 12 bases separated the two germline ends. Germline values: CDR1 SGHKS, CDR2 YYEKEE (reference sequence). CDR3 DNA sequence: TGTGCCAGCAGCTGGGCAGGAACCGAAGAGACCCAGTACTTC. It yields the protein CASSWAGTEETQYF.

The gene calls are TRBV5-1 and TRBJ1-1; D is ambiguous. The V and J ends lost 4 bases and 4 bases respectively, with 17 bases between them. Germline V gene lookup returns CDR1 SGHRS and CDR2 YFSETQ. The CDR3 consists of 15 residues. CDR3 DNA sequence: TGCGCCAGCAGCCCCAGTGGTTTTGCGGCCACTGAAGCTTTCTTT. It is translated as CASSPSGFAATEAFF.

The chain uses TRBV9 and TRBJ2-4, with 7 positions matching TRBD1. Germline V gives CDR1 SGDLS, CDR2 YYNGEE. Trimming removed 0 bases from V and 6 bases from J; junction bases left unmatched: 3. The CDR3 totals 14 residues. The CDR3: CASSVDHRGNIQYF. In nucleotides, the CDR3 is TGTGCCAGCAGCGTAGACCACAGGGGAAACATTCAGTACTTC.

This clone was counted only a few times. The V and J genes are TRBV6-5 and TRBJ1-2, with D uncertain. In germline, CDR1 is MNHEY, CDR2 SVGAGI. V was shortened by 6 bases and J by 4 bases, with 12 bases between the two germline ends. CDR3 length: 13 residues. CDR3 region: CASSTGLSYGYTF. The DNA for the CDR3 is TGTGCCAGCAGCACCGGGTTATCCTATGGCTACACCTTC.

The chain employs TRBV18 and TRBJ1-3; weak D call: TRBD1 (6 bases). CDR1 and CDR2 from the germline V gene are KGHSH and LQKENI. CDR3 length equals 16 residues. V lost 2 bases, J lost 1 base, and 12 bases lay in between. The CDR3 DNA follows: TGTGCCAGCTCACCAATGGACAGCGTTTCTGGAAACACCATATATTTT. Its protein product is CASSPMDSVSGNTIYF.

The sample holds a few counts of this clone. The chain joins TRBV6-1 to TRBJ2-3; possible D gene TRBD2, 6 bases. The CDR3 contains 15 residues. The germline gives CDR1 MNHNS, CDR2 SASEGT. The ends were cut back, 4 bases at V and 4 bases at J, with 15 bases in the middle. The CDR3 coding sequence is TGTGCCAGCAGTGCTCAGGACTATCCTTCAGATACGCAGTATTTT. Translation: CASSAQDYPSDTQYF.

The genes are TRBV5-1 and TRBJ2-5; 8 bases agree with TRBD2. The germline CDR1 and CDR2 sequences are SGHRS and YFSETQ. CDR3 size: 15 residues. With V trimmed by 4 bases and J by 5 bases, 10 bases remained unmatched. The CDR3: CASSPRGGIGETQYF. As DNA, the CDR3 is TGCGCCAGCAGCCCCCGGGGGGGTATCGGGGAGACCCAGTACTTC.

This clone was seen repeatedly, ten times or more. The rearrangement uses TRBV6-1 and TRBJ1-6; 10 nucleotides line up with TRBD1. The CDR3 is made up of 15 amino acids. V gave up 7 bases and J gave up 8 bases; unmatched junction bases: 8. Germline assignment: CDR1 MNHNS and CDR2 SASEGT. CDR3 sequence reads: CASTWTGGLDSPLHF. In nucleotides, the CDR3 is TGTGCCAGCACTTGGACAGGGGGATTAGATTCACCCCTCCACTTT.

V and J are TRBV29-1 and TRBJ1-5; D might be TRBD1 (6 bases). There are 13 residues in the CDR3. Trimming cost V 4 bases and J 3 bases, with 10 bases left between them. In germline, CDR1 is SQVTM, CDR2 ANQGSEA. The DNA of the CDR3 is TGCAGCGTTGGAGGGGGTCCCAATCAGCCCCAGCATTTT. It yields the protein CSVGGGPNQPQHF.